The 22 T cell receptor beta chains listed next were all sequenced from one sample in a study of cytomegalovirus exposure and HLA in healthy donors. The PCR contained 60 Vbeta and 13 Jbeta primers. Assay used: immunoSEQ multiplex PCR; TCRdb lists only in-frame clones, some missing. Across 150,000 to 200,000 clones, the top ten clones capture 1.3% of the sample. Material: PBMCs. These receptors were taken from a woman aged 55-75 years in good health and CMV-seronegative.

The chain recombines TRBV5-4 with TRBJ2-7; D remains ambiguous. CDR1 is SGHNT, CDR2 YYREEE, per germline (reference sequence). Between the trimmed V and J ends, which lost 0 bases and 6 bases, there was a span of 7 bases. The CDR3 sequence is 12 residues long. The CDR3 is CASSLDRSEQYF. CDR3 bases: TGTGCCAGCAGCTTGGATAGGAGCGAGCAGTACTTC.

V is TRBV5-4 and J is TRBJ1-1; 7 bases line up with TRBD1. CDR3 length: 16 amino acids. Germline-derived CDR1 and CDR2 are SGHNT and YYREEE (reference sequence). With V trimmed by 0 bases and J by 7 bases, 12 bases remained unmatched. As DNA, the CDR3 is TGTGCCAGCAGCTTGGATTTCGGGACAGTAATTGATGAAGCTTTCTTT. It encodes CASSLDFGTVIDEAFF.

The chain employs TRBV10-3 and TRBJ1-1; TRBD1 matches 7 bases. The CDR3 totals 15 residues. The junction had 10 bases not matched to a gene; V was cut back by 6 bases and J by 3 bases. The germline V gene encodes CDR1 ENHRY and CDR2 SYGVKD. The CDR3 region has the DNA TGTGCCATCAGCCAAAGGACAGGTTTCGACACTGAAGCTTTCTTT. Protein sequence: CAISQRTGFDTEAFF.

The chain couples TRBV21-1 to TRBJ1-1; no check of the table's D call, TRBD1, against the DNA was made. TRBV21-1 is listed as a pseudogene. The CDR3 loop spans 9 amino acids. The CDR3 loop reads CASSHKAFF. In nucleotides, the CDR3 is TGTGCCAGCAGTCACAAAGCTTTCTTT.

The CDR3 coding sequence is TGTGCCAGCAGAAAAACTACGGACAGGGGCGCCGAGCAGTACTTC. Amino acids: CASRKTTDRGAEQYF. The rearrangement joins TRBV7-6 to TRBJ2-7, with 9 bases identical to TRBD1. Per germline, CDR1 SGHVS and CDR2 FNYEAQ. With 6 bases clipped from V and 6 bases from J, the junction kept 12 bases outside the gene matches. The CDR3 contains 15 residues.

This rearrangement joins TRBV4-1 to TRBJ2-3, with TRBD2 matching 12 bases. J gave up 3 bases and V 5 bases, and 6 bases lay outside the gene matches. Per the germline V gene, CDR1 is MGHRA and CDR2 is YSYEKL. The CDR3 runs 16 residues. In DNA form, the CDR3 reads TGCGCCAGCAGCGTAACTAGCGGGGGGAGGACAGATACGCAGTATTTT. Translated: CASSVTSGGRTDTQYF.

The V and J genes are TRBV18 and TRBJ1-3, with 7 bases aligning to TRBD1. The CDR3 has 17 amino acids. Germline loops: CDR1 KGHSH, CDR2 LQKENI. V shed 3 bases, J shed 0 bases, and the junction held 8 bases outside the gene matches. CDR3 protein: CASSPTPQGGSGNTIYF. DNA for the CDR3: TGTGCCAGCTCACCCACCCCCCAGGGGGGCTCTGGAAACACCATATATTTT.

This rearrangement joins TRBV2 to TRBJ1-1, with D uncertain. V dropped 6 bases and J dropped 0 bases, with 11 bases sitting between them. This CDR3 has 14 amino acids. The V gene's germline CDR1 is SNHLY and CDR2 FYNNEI. The CDR3 sequence: CASRLPLMNTEAFF. The CDR3, as DNA: TGTGCCAGCAGGCTACCTCTTATGAACACTGAAGCTTTCTTT.

J is TRBJ2-3 and V is TRBV9, with 7 bases matching TRBD2. Germline V gives CDR1 SGDLS, CDR2 YYNGEE. V lost 4 bases and J lost 3; bases outside the gene matches: 11. The CDR3 has 16 amino acids. CDR3 residues: CASSPSGNSGTDTQYF. The CDR3 nucleotides are TGTGCCAGCAGCCCCAGCGGGAATAGCGGTACAGATACGCAGTATTTT.

This chain links TRBV4-2 with TRBJ2-1; TRBD2 matches at 9 bases. Looked up from germline, CDR1 is LGHNA and CDR2 is YNFKEQ. V shed 0 bases and J 5 bases; nucleotides not matched to a gene: 14. The CDR3 covers 19 residues. CDR3 sequence: CASSQEGLRLAVMNNEQFF. The CDR3 coding sequence is TGTGCCAGCAGCCAAGAAGGGTTGAGACTAGCGGTTATGAACAATGAGCAGTTCTTC.

The V call is TRBV14, the J call TRBJ2-5, with D tentatively TRBD1 (5 bases). V lost 0 bases, J lost 4 bases, and 9 bases lay in between. This CDR3 contains 14 residues. Germline CDR1 reads SGHDN; CDR2 reads FVKESK. CDR3 nucleotides: TGTGCCAGCAGCCAAGAAGGGGTAGGAGAGACCCAGTACTTC. Translated: CASSQEGVGETQYF. The full variable domain, its missing parts supplied by reference TRBV14 and TRBJ2-5, is EAGVTQFPSHSVIEKGQTVTLRCDPISGHDNLYWYRRVMGKEIKFLLHFVKESKQDESGMPNNRFLAERTGGTYSTLKVQPAELEDSGVYFCASSQEGVGETQYFGPGTRLLVL.

The V call is TRBV7-2, the J call TRBJ2-1; TRBD1 aligns across 8 bases. CDR1 and CDR2 (germline): SGHTA, FQGNSA. V was clipped by 1 base and J by 6 bases; unmatched bases: 5. This CDR3 contains 15 residues. CDR3 sequence: CASSLGTGFFNEQFF. The CDR3 region has the DNA TGTGCCAGCAGCTTAGGGACAGGGTTTTTCAATGAGCAGTTCTTC.

The CDR3 reads CASSQDPGTYNEQFF. The CDR3 region has the DNA TGTGCCAGCAGCCAGGACCCAGGGACCTACAATGAGCAGTTCTTC. This chain uses TRBV14 with TRBJ2-1; tentatively, D is TRBD1 (5 bases). The V gene's germline CDR1 is SGHDN and CDR2 FVKESK. The ends were cut back, 3 bases at V and 2 bases at J, with 11 bases in the middle. The CDR3 consists of 15 residues.

The chain combines TRBV6-6 with TRBJ1-5, with 9 bases fitting TRBD1. V lost 6 bases, J lost 5 bases, and 5 bases stayed unmatched. CDR1 and CDR2 (germline): MNHNY, SVGAGI (reference sequence). The CDR3 sequence is 14 residues long. CDR3 in amino acids: CASSLQGAYQPQHF. The CDR3, as DNA: TGTGCCAGCAGCCTACAGGGGGCCTATCAGCCCCAGCATTTT.

The genes are TRBV15 and TRBJ1-2; tentatively, D is TRBD1 (5 bases). The V gene's germline CDR1 is LNHNV and CDR2 YYDKDF (reference sequence). There are 15 residues in the CDR3. Deletions cut 1 base from V and 2 bases from J, with 11 bases between. The CDR3 protein is CATSRAETVNYGYTF. Written as DNA, the CDR3 is TGTGCCACCAGCAGAGCAGAGACAGTAAACTATGGCTACACCTTC. The variable domain in full, completed from reference TRBV15 and TRBJ1-2, reads DAMVIQNPRYQVTQFGKPVTLSCSQTLNHNVMYWYQQKSSQAPKLLFHYYDKDFNNEADTPDNFQSRRPNTSFCFLDIRSPGLGDTAMYLCATSRAETVNYGYTFGSGTRLTVV.

The chain combines TRBV5-6 with TRBJ1-1, with a possible D match to TRBD1 (5 bases). Germline V CDR1 and CDR2: SGHDT, YYEEEE. The CDR3 has 14 amino acids. The V and J ends lost 4 bases and 10 bases respectively, with 20 bases between them. CDR3 bases: TGTGCCAGCAGCGCGCAGGGCGGCACTGCACGAGCTTTCTTT. It encodes CASSAQGGTARAFF.

The chain employs TRBV15 and TRBJ2-3; 8 bases align to TRBD1. Trimming at V came to 1 base and at J to 2 bases, leaving 2 bases not matched to a gene. The CDR3 loop spans 15 amino acids. The germline V gene encodes CDR1 LNHNV and CDR2 YYDKDF (reference sequence). The CDR3 DNA reads as TGTGCCACCAGCAGAGGACAGGGGCCCACAGATACGCAGTATTTT. As protein: CATSRGQGPTDTQYF.

This chain joins TRBV6-6 and TRBJ1-6; 7 bases line up with TRBD1. Germline CDR1 MNHNY, CDR2 SVGAGI (reference sequence). V lost 5 bases, J lost 9 bases, and 10 bases stayed unmatched. There are 15 residues in the CDR3. As DNA, the CDR3 is TGTGCCAGCAGTGGAAACGACAGGGTCCGTTCACCCCTCCACTTT. Translating it yields CASSGNDRVRSPLHF.

V and J are TRBV20-1 and TRBJ1-1, with D possibly being TRBD1 (6 bases). CDR1 and CDR2 from the germline V gene are DFQATT and SNEGSKA (reference sequence). This CDR3 has 10 residues. Trimming stripped 5 bases from V and 8 bases from J, with 9 bases between. The CDR3, as DNA: TGCAGTGCTCGACAGGCAGAAGCTTTCTTT. Encoded protein: CSARQAEAFF.

This rearrangement joins TRBV4-1 to TRBJ2-2; tentative D call: TRBD2 (6 bases). This CDR3 comprises 18 residues. CDR1 is MGHRA and CDR2 is YSYEKL in the germline V gene. Deletions cut 0 bases from V and 7 bases from J, with 21 bases between. CDR3 amino acids: CASSQDSRSGVLLGELFF. The CDR3 coding sequence is TGCGCCAGCAGCCAAGATTCTAGGTCGGGGGTGCTACTCGGGGAGCTGTTTTTT.

J is TRBJ2-5 and V is TRBV2, with a possible D match to TRBD2 (5 bases). The CDR3 runs to 13 residues. The germline V and J ends were trimmed by 5 bases and 2 bases, with 9 bases remaining between them. The V gene's germline CDR1 is SNHLY and CDR2 FYNNEI. Written as DNA, the CDR3 is TGTGCCAGCAGTCCCTGGACTCAAGAGACCCAGTACTTC. This gives the protein CASSPWTQETQYF.

The chain joins TRBV6-5 to TRBJ2-1; 9 nucleotides line up with TRBD2. V shed 0 bases and J 10 bases; nucleotides not matched to a gene: 7. Germline CDR1 is MNHEY and CDR2 is SVGAGI. The CDR3 covers 15 residues. DNA of the CDR3: TGTGCCAGCAGTTACTCGGCTAGCGGGACGCAGGAGCAGTTCTTC. As protein: CASSYSASGTQEQFF.